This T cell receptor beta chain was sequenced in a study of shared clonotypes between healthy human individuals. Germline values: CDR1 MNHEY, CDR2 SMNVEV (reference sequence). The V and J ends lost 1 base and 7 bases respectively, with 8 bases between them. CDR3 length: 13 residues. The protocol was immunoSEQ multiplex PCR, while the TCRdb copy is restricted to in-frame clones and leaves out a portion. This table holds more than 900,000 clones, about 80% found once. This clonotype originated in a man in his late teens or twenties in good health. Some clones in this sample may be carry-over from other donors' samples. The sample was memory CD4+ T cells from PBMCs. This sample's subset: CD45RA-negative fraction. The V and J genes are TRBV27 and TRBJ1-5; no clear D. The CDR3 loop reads CASSLFGGQPQHF. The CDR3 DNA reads TGTGCCAGCAGTTTATTCGGAGGGCAGCCCCAGCATTTT.